This TCR beta chain was recovered during a study of cytomegalovirus exposure and HLA in healthy donors (dated by TCRdb to 2015 to 2018). In terms of the full investigation: According to an earlier analysis of a few hundred of the donors, about 190 million T cells yielded roughly 100 million unique TCR beta sequences and around 300 Gb of sequence data. Every discovery cohort repertoire had been produced on one sequencing platform. The later analysis used no new phenotypic data to find candidate immune exposures, relying instead on TCR beta sequences and their occurrence across donors. An earlier analysis of around 540 of the donors applied high-throughput TCR beta sequencing to assess whether each TCR beta V gene segment acted as functional or pseudogenic. Roughly 300 gigabases of sequencing data and approximately 85 million unique TCR sequences were included in an early release covering around 600 HLA-typed donors. To study patterns of TCR occurrence, a later analysis re-analyzed previously published TCR beta repertoires from more than 550 donors and added high-resolution HLA genotyping. Across 398 genotyped donors of the cohort, an average of about 240,000 unique TCR beta nucleotide sequences per donor were sequenced, and roughly 20% of those sequences were non-productive. Donor age, sex, ethnicity and CMV serostatus were compiled alongside the repertoire data. The study profiled the T cell repertoires of 666 subjects by immunosequencing and related them to cytomegalovirus serostatus. A later genetic analysis took genome-wide SNP genotypes for 398 of the 666 donors and used that subset as a discovery cohort. The study combined high-throughput TCR immunosequencing, statistical association of individual TCRs with disease status, and machine learning to predict cytomegalovirus infection status. Roughly 5 DR-DQ haplotypes were treated as single units for association and clustering because of strong linkage in the cohort. A separate validation cohort of over 95 different subjects was used in addition to the roughly 670-subject first cohort. HLA typing covered class I and class II loci at four-digit resolution. The number of typed donors differed by locus: about 629-630 for A, B, C, DRB1 and DQB1; 522 for DQA1; fewer than 610 for DPA1; and roughly 490 for DPB1. The study aimed to test whether signatures of past pathogen exposure could be identified by cataloging public T cell receptors. The genetic ancestry cluster associated with self-reported Caucasian donors included around four fifths of the 350 to 500 genotyped donors. The full study reports these points: Broadly in line with IMGT annotations, most TCR beta V segments showed up in productive rearrangements about 87% or about 30% of the time in an earlier analysis of some 590 of the donors. Immune exposure information for the cohort was limited to CMV serostatus. Compared with equally common non-associated chains, HLA-associated TCR beta chains in a later analysis were more clonally expanded and had lower generation probabilities. Correlated functional status among segregating V segments might reflect linkage disequilibrium, but an unknown experimental factor could not be ruled out. Cytomegalovirus status was reported to be diagnosed by the classifier with high specificity and sensitivity in both the original and validation cohorts. In vitro tests confirmed that three of the cytomegalovirus-associated TCR beta chains recognize cytomegalovirus antigens. In a later genetic analysis, fewer N-insertions in productive TCRs were reported among donors in an Asian-associated ancestry cluster than the roughly 640-donor mean. Sequencing depth was assumed to be roughly uniform across donors in the presence/absence analyses, though that assumption may not hold. A group of highly shared sequence variants was considered likely to be a technical artifact of the sequencing pipeline. Specific HLA alleles were associated with over 15,000 TCR beta sequences at a false discovery rate of 0.05 in a later analysis. Because the 87-base-pair reads could not distinguish some IMGT-functional V segments, including TRBV6-2 and TRBV6-3, those segments were excluded. A further reported finding was that TCR beta sequences accurately predicted the HLA-A and HLA-B alleles for most subjects in the first cohort. HLA typing was unavailable for some donors at each locus, so association tests used only the typed subset. In a later genetic analysis, a missense DCLRE1C variant was associated with V-gene and J-gene trimming of TCR beta chains, and the association was replicated in an independent cohort. The study listed 150 to 200 TCR beta chains as associated with cytomegalovirus. Across donors, most TCR sequences were observed very rarely, whereas some public TCRs were present in many individuals. This cohort had only TCR beta chains sequenced, and the lack of alpha or paired-chain data limited which features could be detected. Because counts were too low, seventeen rarely observed V segments, including chromosome 9 orphons, were left out of the earlier analysis of 500 to 650 of the donors. Several of the top co-occurrence clusters appeared to be linked to parvovirus B19, influenza, CMV and Epstein-Barr virus, according to a later analysis. It was suggested by the authors that the approach could potentially be generalized to other disease states and immunological phenotypes. Strong co-occurrence of HLA alleles, especially DR and DQ, made assigning TCR associations to individual alleles difficult. A later analysis found that most CMV-associated TCR beta chains appeared HLA-restricted, with HLA associations seemingly driven largely by CMV exposure. A later analysis found that TCR association rates varied across HLA loci, with DRB1 alleles showing the most associated TCRs and HLA-C alleles the fewest.

From the cysteine through the phenylalanine, the CDR3 covers 14 amino acids. Here the CDR3 DNA is all that survives: 42 bases in frame from base 1. V drops 4 bases and J drops 3 bases, leaving 12 bases in between. For CDR1 and CDR2, the germline V gene lists SGHNT and YENEEA. The cohort comprised approximately 700 healthy bone marrow donors. At the time of sampling, all cohort members were nominally healthy, though unrecorded immune exposures were likely present. The donor tested CMV seronegative, placing the donor among the roughly 400 seronegative members of the cohort. Each donor provided a peripheral blood sample, and peripheral blood mononuclear cells were used for TCR beta sequencing. The Qiagen DNeasy Blood Extraction Kit was used to extract genomic DNA from the blood cell samples. To note about this clone: This clone's antigen is unknown.

The protocol used for the library was the immunoSEQ multiplex PCR assay. For the multiplex PCR, a mixture combining 60 forward primers for TCR Vbeta segments and 13 reverse primers for TCR Jbeta segments was used. A multiplex PCR assay on genomic DNA amplified the CDR3 region of rearranged TCR beta genes. On the Illumina HiSeq System, the amplified TCR beta libraries were sequenced as 87-base-pair reads. From the authors' description of their analysis: A later analysis counted about 80 million unique TCR beta chains across the 600 to 850 repertoires, and some 11 million of these chains were shared by at least two donors. To remove PCR and sequencing errors, raw reads were error-corrected and collapsed into unique sequences using a nearest-neighbor algorithm that merged closely related sequences. V, D and J gene segments were assigned by aligning CDR3 sequences to IMGT reference sequences. Each retained sequence needed at least a six-nucleotide match to both a V gene segment and a J gene segment. A rearrangement counted as productive if the CDR3 had no stop codons and remained in frame with V and J, and every other rearrangement counted as non-productive. Following IMGT convention, CDR3 was defined as the stretch from the second conserved V-encoded cysteine to the conserved J-encoded phenylalanine. The earlier analysis of some 550 of the donors excluded any sequence lacking an unambiguous match to a single V gene segment. In an earlier analysis of a few hundred of the donors, a V segment was called functional when productive rearrangements were above 56.7%, and segregating when the standard deviation between donors exceeded 5%. A statistical classification framework was built for diagnosing cytomegalovirus status from the catalog of TCR beta chain sequences. In a later analysis, TCR nucleotide sequences were compared against IMGT/GENE-DB human TR gene sequences so that V and J genes could be assigned. In a later analysis, CDR3 sequences and most-parsimonious VDJ recombination scenarios were assigned using the TCRdist pipeline. A later analysis defined each TCR beta chain by its CDR3 amino acid sequence plus V-gene family, and excluded reads lacking a unique V-gene family. To address suspected cross-contamination and a sequencing artifact, a later analysis removed roughly 580 highly shared, low-generation-probability nucleotide sequences. A later analysis calculated a clonal expansion index for each public chain from normalized within-repertoire ranks of inferred template counts. A later analysis computed generation probabilities with a VDJ recombination model fitted to out-of-frame rearrangements, and checked the results against IGoR. In a later analysis, TCR-TCR, TCR-HLA and TCR-CMV co-occurrence was scored with hypergeometric tests, and a repertoire-size bias correction was applied to TCR pairs. In a later analysis, false discovery rates were estimated by permuting HLA or CMV assignments 20 times. In a later analysis, co-occurring TCRs were grouped with DBSCAN, and TCRdist sequence similarity was added when clustering was performed within HLA-allele-positive subsets. Co-occurrence clustering excluded repertoires with fewer than 30,000 or more than 120,000 public chains, plus five with anomalous nucleotide sharing. Sourced from immuneACCESS, this table was stored by TCRdb with only in-frame sequences that have V and J called. A share of the clones is absent; for the studies checked, an unresolved V gene accounts for under half, and the remainder has no known explanation. D and trimming come from the DNA, and the V and J calls and clone size come from that table. The sample's clone listing holds 110,000 to 150,000 clones. Clones ranked in the top ten supply 0.75% to 1% of the sample.

Sequenced sample: PBMCs. The sequence is built from TRBV11-3 and TRBJ1-1; TRBD1 is a weak D gene call, 5 bases matching. The origin of this receptor is a male donor in good health and CMV-seronegative. The CDR3 region: CASSSMGGDTEAFF. The bases are TGTGCCAGCAGCTCCATGGGGGGGGACACTGAAGCTTTCTTT.